The 28 T cell receptor beta chains below all came from one sample that was sequenced in a study of T cell responses to AZD1222 COVID-19 vaccine. TCRdb's table, derived via immunoSEQ multiplex PCR, lists solely in-frame clones and lacks some. This table holds 95,000 to 100,000 clones, roughly 86% found once. The sequencing used peripheral blood, collected 28 days after the second AZD1222 dose. The receptors were gathered from an adult who received the AZD1222 COVID-19 vaccine.

The V gene is TRBV5-1, the J gene TRBJ2-2; D gene ambiguous. The CDR3 length is 15 residues. V lost 4 bases and J lost 2, with 12 bases in between. The germline gives CDR1 SGHRS, CDR2 YFSETQ. The CDR3, as DNA: TGCGCCAGCAGCCTTCCTCTAGGCAACACCGGGGAGCTGTTTTTT. Amino acid sequence: CASSLPLGNTGELFF. Using reference TRBV5-1 and TRBJ2-2 for the parts outside the CDR3, the full variable domain is KAGVTQTPRYLIKTRGQQVTLSCSPISGHRSVSWYQQTPGQGLQFLFEYFSETQRNKGNFPGRFSGRQFSNSRSEMNVSTLELGDSALYLCASSLPLGNTGELFFGEGSRLTVL.

This clone was seen a few times. At one of its ends the junction is not consistent with the germline gene, which may arise from a read error. V usage is TRBV28 and J usage is TRBJ1-3; D gene uncertain. CDR1 and CDR2 from the germline V gene are MDHEN and SYDVKM. The CDR3 contains 14 residues. CDR3 amino acids: CASRFGGSGNTIYF. For the CDR3, the DNA is TGTGCCAGCCGTTTTGGAGGGTCTGGAAACACCATATATTTT.

The chain couples TRBV7-9 to TRBJ1-5, with a tentative D call TRBD1 (6 bases). Germline values: CDR1 SEHNR, CDR2 FQNEAQ (reference sequence). The germline V and J ends were trimmed by 5 bases and 6 bases, with 14 bases remaining between them. The CDR3 loop spans 14 amino acids. The CDR3 protein is CASSLAGEAQPQHF. As DNA, the CDR3 is TGTGCCAGCAGCCTGGCAGGGGAGGCTCAGCCCCAGCATTTT.

This chain uses TRBV28 with TRBJ2-1; D unclear. The V gene lost 3 bases and the J gene lost 4 bases, with 19 bases spanning the gap. CDR3 size: 17 residues. Per germline, CDR1 MDHEN and CDR2 SYDVKM. This CDR3 is CASSFWNRVHLYNEQFF. The CDR3 DNA reads TGTGCCAGCAGTTTTTGGAACCGGGTGCACCTGTACAATGAGCAGTTCTTC.

The chain employs TRBV3-1 (or the pseudogene TRBV3-2) and TRBJ1-5; D is ambiguous. CDR3 length: 15 residues. Trimming took 0 bases from V and 3 from J, leaving 9 bases between them. Germline CDR1 LGHDT, CDR2 YNNKEL (reference sequence). The CDR3 is CASSQDLGLNQPQHF. Written as DNA, the CDR3 is TGTGCCAGCAGCCAAGATCTTGGCCTCAATCAGCCCCAGCATTTT.

The table lists this clone with a count of one. V is TRBV29-1 and J is TRBJ2-5, with D perhaps matching TRBD1 (5 bases). This CDR3 spans 14 amino acids. V was clipped by 6 bases and J by 7 bases, with 21 bases between them. CDR1 SQVTM and CDR2 ANQGSEA come from the germline V gene. This CDR3 is CSVHKSQGYGTQYF. For the CDR3, the DNA is TGCAGCGTCCACAAATCCCAGGGATACGGGACCCAGTACTTC. The variable domain in full, with the rest retrieved from reference TRBV29-1 and TRBJ2-5, is SAVISQKPSRDICQRGTSLTIQCQVDSQVTMMFWYRQQPGQSLTLIATANQGSEATYESGFVIDKFPISRPNLTFSTLTVSNMSPEDSSIYLCSVHKSQGYGTQYFGPGTRLLVL.

This chain links TRBV10-1 with TRBJ2-6, with D uncertain. CDR3 length: 15 residues. Germline V gene data show CDR1 as WNHNN and CDR2 as SYGVQD (reference sequence). V was clipped by 0 bases and J by 2 bases, with 5 bases between them. The CDR3 loop reads CASSESAAGANVLTF. DNA of the CDR3: TGCGCCAGCAGTGAGTCGGCAGCTGGGGCCAACGTCCTGACTTTC.

The chain employs TRBV5-5 and TRBJ2-7; weak D call: TRBD2 (5 bases). The CDR3 contains 14 residues. Per the germline V gene, CDR1 is SGHKS and CDR2 is YYEKEE (reference sequence). Trimming removed 4 bases at V and 2 bases at J, with 13 bases between. CDR3 sequence: CASSAGNGPYEQYF. Written as DNA, the CDR3 is TGTGCCAGCAGCGCCGGGAACGGACCCTACGAGCAGTACTTC.

The chain couples TRBV11-1 to TRBJ2-1; 11 positions match TRBD2. Trimming took 1 base from V and 4 from J; bases not matched to a gene: 3. The CDR3 loop spans 16 amino acids. In germline, CDR1 is SGHAT, CDR2 FQDESV (reference sequence). DNA for the CDR3: TGTGCCAGCAGCTTAGAGGGACTAGCGGCTTACAATGAGCAGTTCTTC. Protein product: CASSLEGLAAYNEQFF.

This chain joins TRBV27 and TRBJ1-2; possible D gene TRBD1, 5 bases. The V and J ends lost 3 bases and 4 bases respectively, with 15 bases between them. CDR1 and CDR2 from the germline V gene are MNHEY and SMNVEV (reference sequence). The CDR3 is 15 amino acids. The CDR3 DNA sequence: TGTGCCAGCAGTTTTGCTGGGGCAGGTTCCTATGGCTACACCTTC. Its protein is CASSFAGAGSYGYTF.

The rearrangement links TRBV3-1 (or the pseudogene TRBV3-2) to TRBJ2-1, with TRBD2 matching 10 bases. Trimming at V came to 1 base and at J to 8 bases, leaving 2 bases not matched to a gene. Germline lookup yields CDR1 LGHDT and CDR2 YNNKEL (reference sequence). This CDR3 spans 14 amino acids. DNA for the CDR3: TGTGCCAGCAGCCAAGGGAGCGGGAGGGATGAGCAGTTCTTC. It codes for CASSQGSGRDEQFF.

The chain carries TRBV9 and TRBJ2-7; D is uncertain. This CDR3 region has 12 residues. Germline CDR1 is SGDLS and CDR2 is YYNGEE. Trimming removed 4 bases from V and 3 bases from J, with 8 bases in between. Here the CDR3 reads CASSKEDYEQYF. DNA of the CDR3: TGTGCCAGCAGCAAAGAGGACTACGAGCAGTACTTC.

For the CDR3, the DNA is TGTGCCAGCAGCTGGACAGTTAACGAGCAGTACTTC. The encoded protein is CASSWTVNEQYF. The rearrangement joins TRBV2 to TRBJ2-7; possibly TRBD1 for D (6 bases). The CDR3 length is 12 residues. Trimming stripped 6 bases from V and 5 bases from J, with 11 bases between. The germline gives CDR1 SNHLY, CDR2 FYNNEI.

The gene calls are TRBV6-1 and TRBJ1-5; weak D call: TRBD1 (5 bases). The CDR3 covers 16 residues. V was cut by 0 bases and J by 1 base, with 10 bases left in between. CDR1 is MNHNS, CDR2 SASEGT, per germline. The CDR3 nucleotides are TGTGCCAGCAGTGAAGCGGGGACGGTGAGCAATCAGCCCCAGCATTTT. Translating gives CASSEAGTVSNQPQHF.

This chain links TRBV10-3 with TRBJ1-4; tentative D call: TRBD1 (5 bases). CDR1 is ENHRY, CDR2 SYGVKD, per germline. The CDR3 is 13 amino acids. V lost 4 bases, J lost 6 bases, and 9 bases lay in between. CDR3 region: CAISALGDEKLFF. As DNA, the CDR3 is TGTGCCATCAGTGCCCTAGGGGATGAAAAACTGTTTTTT.

This chain uses TRBV28 with TRBJ1-6; 7 nucleotides match TRBD1. V shed 7 bases and J 10 bases; nucleotides not matched to a gene: 13. The CDR3 sequence is 15 residues long. CDR1 is MDHEN and CDR2 is SYDVKM in the germline V gene. In DNA, the CDR3 is TGTGCCAGCACTACGCCGGGACAGATCAAATCACCCCTCCACTTT. Translating gives CASTTPGQIKSPLHF.

V is TRBV11-3 and J is TRBJ1-1, with D hard to call. CDR3 size: 15 residues. The ends were cut back, 1 base at V and 0 bases at J, with 9 bases in the middle. The germline gives CDR1 SGHNT, CDR2 YENEEA. CDR3 in amino acids: CASSLAGRLNTEAFF. The DNA for the CDR3 is TGTGCCAGCAGCTTAGCGGGCAGACTGAACACTGAAGCTTTCTTT.

The V and J genes are TRBV5-1 and TRBJ1-1; a possible D gene is TRBD1 (6 bases). Trimming shortened V by 4 bases and J by 1 base, and 14 bases separated the two germline ends. The CDR3 extends over 15 amino acids. Germline-derived CDR1 and CDR2 are SGHRS and YFSETQ. The CDR3, as DNA: TGCGCCAGCAGCGTATCGGACAGACCGAACACTGAAGCTTTCTTT. Translating it yields CASSVSDRPNTEAFF.

V and J are TRBV11-1 and TRBJ1-4; possibly TRBD1 for D (6 bases). CDR3 size: 14 residues. V was cut by 5 bases and J by 8 bases, with 15 bases left in between. Germline CDR1 and CDR2: SGHAT and FQDESV (reference sequence). The CDR3 protein is CASSPGGAEEKLFF. The CDR3 nucleotides read TGTGCCAGCAGCCCGGGGGGCGCGGAGGAAAAACTGTTTTTT.

This chain joins TRBV7-2 and TRBJ1-4, with TRBD1 as a possible D gene (5 bases). V shed 4 bases and J shed 7 bases, with 13 bases lying between them. This CDR3 is built from 14 residues. Germline V gene lookup returns CDR1 SGHTA and CDR2 FQGNSA. CDR3 sequence: CASSSGTQGEKLFF. CDR3 nucleotides: TGTGCCAGCAGCTCAGGCACCCAGGGTGAAAAACTGTTTTTT.

V is TRBV5-1 and J is TRBJ2-1, with 10 bases identical to TRBD2. CDR1 and CDR2 from the germline V gene are SGHRS and YFSETQ. The CDR3 sequence is 17 residues long. V shed 4 bases and J 7 bases; nucleotides not matched to a gene: 14. The CDR3 sequence: CASSAGIIAGGLNEQFF. CDR3 bases: TGCGCCAGCAGCGCGGGGATCATAGCGGGAGGTTTAAATGAGCAGTTCTTC. Filled out from reference TRBV5-1 and TRBJ2-1, the complete variable domain reads KAGVTQTPRYLIKTRGQQVTLSCSPISGHRSVSWYQQTPGQGLQFLFEYFSETQRNKGNFPGRFSGRQFSNSRSEMNVSTLELGDSALYLCASSAGIIAGGLNEQFFGPGTRLTVL.

This clone came up a few times. This sequence joins TRBV6-5 and TRBJ2-7, with D possibly being TRBD1 or TRBD2 (6 bases each). The V gene's germline CDR1 is MNHEY and CDR2 SVGAGI. The CDR3 has 13 amino acids. The V end lost 6 bases, the J end lost 3 bases, and 12 bases lay between the germline ends. The CDR3 coding sequence is TGTGCCAGCAGGTTCGGGGGCGACTACGAGCAGTACTTC. Translation: CASRFGGDYEQYF.

The V and J genes are TRBV27 and TRBJ1-4; D perhaps matches TRBD1 (6 bases). The germline V and J ends were trimmed by 2 bases and 5 bases, with 15 bases remaining between them. CDR3 length: 16 amino acids. Germline CDR1 and CDR2: MNHEY and SMNVEV (reference sequence). The CDR3 is CASSLKRGRGNEKLFF. The CDR3 DNA reads TGTGCCAGCAGTTTAAAGAGGGGCAGGGGAAATGAAAAACTGTTTTTT.

This clone turned up a few times. The chain recombines TRBV27 with TRBJ2-1; D is unclear. CDR1 MNHEY and CDR2 SMNVEV come from the germline V gene (reference sequence). The CDR3 covers 13 residues. V lost 6 bases to trimming and J lost 4 bases, with 10 bases between them. The CDR3 DNA is TGTGCCAGCAGCAGTGGATATTACAATGAGCAGTTCTTC. Its translation is CASSSGYYNEQFF.

The chain recombines TRBV4-1 with TRBJ2-6; possible D gene TRBD1, 5 bases. Trimming stripped 0 bases from V and 4 bases from J, with 16 bases between. The germline V gene encodes CDR1 MGHRA and CDR2 YSYEKL. The CDR3 has 18 residues. The CDR3 nucleotides are TGCGCCAGCAGCCAAGATGGGCTTCGACAGTCCGGGGCCAACGTCCTGACTTTC. It encodes CASSQDGLRQSGANVLTF.

V and J are TRBV15 and TRBJ1-1, with TRBD1 matching over 11 bases. In germline, CDR1 is LNHNV, CDR2 YYDKDF (reference sequence). V lost 3 bases, J lost 4 bases, and 1 base stayed unmatched. There are 14 residues in the CDR3. The CDR3 loop reads CATSRGQGVTEAFF. As DNA, the CDR3 is TGTGCCACCAGCAGGGGACAGGGGGTCACTGAAGCTTTCTTT.

The chain couples TRBV5-6 to TRBJ2-7; D is undetermined. Deletions cut 4 bases from V and 6 bases from J, with 20 bases between. The CDR3 extends over 15 amino acids. CDR1 SGHDT and CDR2 YYEEEE come from the germline V gene. This CDR3 reads CASSASLTSSFEQYF. Written as DNA, the CDR3 is TGTGCCAGCAGCGCCTCGCTGACATCAAGCTTCGAGCAGTACTTC.

This rearrangement joins TRBV7-8 to TRBJ1-5; D unclear. The CDR3 has 14 amino acids. Deletions cut 7 bases from V and 3 bases from J, with 13 bases between. In germline, CDR1 is SGHVS, CDR2 FQNEAQ. The CDR3 sequence: CASTNRRTNQPQHF. In DNA, the CDR3 is TGTGCCAGCACCAATAGACGGACCAATCAGCCCCAGCATTTT.